The 27 T cell receptor beta chains below come from one sample, sequenced in a study of T cells in Graves' hyperthyroidism and ophthalmopathy. Amplification of TCR beta CDR3 regions was performed using RNA transcripts as template. HTBI primers were used for first-round RT-PCR of the TCR CDR3. A single record per CDR3 protein comes from TCRdb applying MiXCR to the multiplex PCR reads. In the table there are fewer than 900,000 distinct CDR3 sequences, 15% to 20% of which are singletons. Material for sequencing was blood. Receptors were obtained from a man aged 18 to 30 with Graves' hyperthyroidism.

The chain has TRBV7-9 and TRBJ1-6; 11 bases fit TRBD1. The CDR3 is 16 amino acids. Germline CDR1 reads SEHNR; CDR2 reads FQNEAQ (reference sequence). The J segment lost 10 bases and the V segment lost 1 base, leaving 6 bases of the junction unmatched. CDR3 nucleotide sequence: TGTGCCAGCAGCTTAGGGACAGGGGGCGCGGGGTCACCCCTCCACTTT. Residues: CASSLGTGGAGSPLHF.

This chain uses TRBV14 with TRBJ2-5; 10 positions agree with TRBD2. This CDR3 is 17 amino acids long. V lost 4 bases and J lost 1; bases outside the gene matches: 9. Germline V gene data show CDR1 as SGHDN and CDR2 as FVKESK. CDR3 amino acids: CASSPPWTSGIQETQYF. CDR3 bases: TGTGCCAGCAGCCCACCTTGGACTAGCGGAATCCAAGAGACCCAGTACTTC.

This clonotype appeared a single time. This rearrangement joins TRBV4-2 to TRBJ2-1, with D hard to call. V was shortened by 0 bases and J by 9 bases, with 9 bases between the two germline ends. Per the germline V gene, CDR1 is LGHNA and CDR2 is YNFKEQ. The CDR3 length is 13 residues. Here the CDR3 DNA reads TGTGCCAGCAGCCAAGATGGTCTCACTGAGCAGTTCTTC. Its protein is CASSQDGLTEQFF.

The V call is TRBV20-1, the J call TRBJ2-2; D call uncertain. The germline V and J ends were trimmed by 1 base and 7 bases, with 10 bases remaining between them. Germline V gene data show CDR1 as DFQATT and CDR2 as SNEGSKA (reference sequence). This CDR3 contains 13 residues. CDR3 region: CSARVGSGGELFF. CDR3 DNA: TGCAGTGCTAGAGTGGGGTCCGGCGGGGAGCTGTTTTTT.

This clonotype came up a few times. The rearrangement links TRBV20-1 to TRBJ2-2; 16 nucleotides match TRBD2. The ends lost 3 bases at V and 5 bases at J; junction bases unmatched: 12. Germline V lookup: CDR1 DFQATT, CDR2 SNEGSKA (reference sequence). The CDR3 runs 19 residues. The chain's CDR3 is CSASQGLAGGPSGTGELFF. The CDR3 DNA sequence: TGCAGTGCTAGCCAGGGACTAGCGGGAGGGCCCTCGGGGACCGGGGAGCTGTTTTTT.

In this sample, this clonotype turned up many times. V is TRBV24-1 and J is TRBJ1-2; no definite D call. Germline V gene sequence: CDR1 KGHDR, CDR2 SFDVKD. V was clipped by 7 bases and J by 9 bases, with 17 bases between them. This CDR3 comprises 13 residues. CDR3 amino acids: CATSGSDTGSYTF. DNA of the CDR3: TGTGCCACCAGCGGCTCCGACACCGGGAGCTACACCTTC.

This clonotype was observed a single time. One end of the junction fails to match germline, which may point to a read error. The chain employs TRBV7-2 and TRBJ2-1, with no clear D. Per germline, CDR1 SGHTA and CDR2 FQGNSA. The CDR3 length is 14 residues. CDR3 in amino acids: CASGLTGFHNEQFF. Here the CDR3 DNA reads TGTGCCAGCGGCTTAACGGGCTTTCACAATGAGCAGTTCTTC.

There are a few counts of this clonotype. The rearrangement links TRBV28 to TRBJ1-2; the D is unclear. Trimming removed 7 bases from V and 4 bases from J, with 16 bases in between. The germline gives CDR1 MDHEN, CDR2 SYDVKM. This CDR3 is built from 14 residues. In DNA form, the CDR3 reads TGTGCCAGCACCTCCCAGGACGGAATCTATGGCTACACCTTC. It is translated as CASTSQDGIYGYTF.

In its sample, this clonotype was seen many times. The chain links TRBV12-3 or TRBV12-4 to TRBJ1-6; 7 positions match TRBD1. The J segment lost 9 bases and the V segment lost 4 bases, leaving 9 bases of the junction unmatched. This CDR3 contains 15 residues. The CDR3 DNA follows: TGTGCCAGCAGTTCAAGACAGGGCGGGCCTTCACCCCTCCACTTT. Its translation is CASSSRQGGPSPLHF.

This clonotype was observed a few times. DNA for the CDR3: TGTGCCTGGACTAGTCAAGAGACCCAGTACTTC. The encoded protein is CAWTSQETQYF. The rearrangement uses TRBV30 and TRBJ2-5; D uncertain. The V gene lost 4 bases and the J gene lost 2 bases, with 5 bases spanning the gap. The CDR3 sequence is 11 residues long. The V gene's germline CDR1 is GTSNPN and CDR2 SVGIG (reference sequence).

This clonotype came up a few times. This chain connects TRBV5-1 to TRBJ1-1, with a possible D match to TRBD1 (5 bases). This CDR3 region has 14 residues. CDR1 is SGHRS and CDR2 is YFSETQ in the germline V gene. With 4 bases removed from V and 5 bases from J, the gap between germline ends came to 15 bases. The CDR3 is CASSEQGDGTEAFF. The CDR3 coding sequence is TGCGCCAGCAGCGAACAAGGGGACGGAACTGAAGCTTTCTTT.

This clonotype has only a few counts. The chain carries TRBV7-9 and TRBJ1-4; D possibly corresponds to TRBD1 (5 bases). V dropped 5 bases and J dropped 6 bases, with 13 bases sitting between them. Germline V gene data show CDR1 as SEHNR and CDR2 as FQNEAQ (reference sequence). This CDR3 has 14 amino acids. The CDR3 region has the DNA TGTGCCAGCAGCGCGGAAGTGGGGCATGAAAAACTGTTTTTT. Residues: CASSAEVGHEKLFF.

This clonotype was observed at least ten times. The chain combines TRBV20-1 with TRBJ1-1, with D possibly being TRBD1 (6 bases). Germline assignment: CDR1 DFQATT and CDR2 SNEGSKA (reference sequence). Trimming left V 5 bases short and J 1 base short, with 14 bases between. The CDR3 totals 14 residues. CDR3 DNA: TGCAGTGCTCTTAGGACAGTAAAGAACACTGAAGCTTTCTTT. Translated, it gives CSALRTVKNTEAFF.

This clonotype was observed many times. V usage is TRBV9 and J usage is TRBJ2-7; TRBD2 agrees at 8 bases. Germline loops: CDR1 SGDLS, CDR2 YYNGEE. Unmatched junction bases numbered 6, after V lost 4 bases and J lost 3 bases. The CDR3 is 14 amino acids. CDR3 amino acids: CASSPPGLGYEQYF. The CDR3 bases are TGTGCCAGCAGCCCCCCGGGACTAGGCTACGAGCAGTACTTC.

The table lists this clonotype with many counts. This chain uses TRBV2 with TRBJ2-7; a weak D match, TRBD2 (5 bases). Trimming took off 6 bases at V and 4 bases at J, with 16 bases between the two ends. From germline, CDR1 is SNHLY and CDR2 FYNNEI. The CDR3 extends over 14 amino acids. CDR3 sequence: CASSASYLAYEQYF. Written as DNA, the CDR3 is TGTGCCAGCAGCGCATCCTATTTAGCGTACGAGCAGTACTTC.

In this sample, this clonotype turned up many times. V gene TRBV3-1 combines with J gene TRBJ1-1; D might be TRBD1 (5 bases). Germline V gene lookup returns CDR1 LGHDT and CDR2 YNNKEL (reference sequence). With 4 bases removed from V and 1 base from J, the gap between germline ends came to 10 bases. There are 14 residues in the CDR3. The chain's CDR3 is CASSPSGGNTEAFF. CDR3 nucleotide sequence: TGTGCCAGCAGCCCAAGTGGGGGGAACACTGAAGCTTTCTTT.

The V and J genes are TRBV12-3 or TRBV12-4 and TRBJ2-1; 9 bases map to TRBD2. The CDR3 totals 14 residues. Trimming at V came to 6 bases and at J to 9 bases, leaving 9 bases not matched to a gene. The CDR3 is CASRSGLASIEQFF. The CDR3 DNA reads as TGTGCCAGCAGGTCGGGACTAGCTTCTATTGAGCAGTTCTTC.

A word on this clonotype: This clone may be a read error of a much larger clone one base away. V is TRBV5-1 and J is TRBJ2-1, with TRBD2 matching 8 bases. The J segment lost 9 bases and the V segment lost 0 bases, leaving 8 bases of the junction unmatched. Per the germline V gene, CDR1 is SGHRS and CDR2 is YFSETQ. The CDR3 has 15 residues. The CDR3 DNA follows: TGCGCCAGCAGCTTGGCCCCAGCGGGAGTGGGTGAGCAGTTCTTC. It is translated as CASSLAPAGVGEQFF.

This clonotype showed up many times. J is TRBJ2-1 and V is TRBV12-3 or TRBV12-4; the D gene is possibly TRBD2 (5 bases). The V end was cut by 3 bases, the J end by 8 bases, with 20 bases between. This CDR3 spans 16 amino acids. The CDR3 region is CASSFWVSASHDEQFF. Written as DNA, the CDR3 is TGTGCCAGCAGTTTCTGGGTTTCCGCTAGCCACGATGAGCAGTTCTTC.

This clonotype was observed at least ten times. V and J are TRBV3-1 and TRBJ1-5; 7 positions match TRBD1. From germline, CDR1 is LGHDT and CDR2 YNNKEL (reference sequence). V lost 3 bases and J lost 0; bases outside the gene matches: 11. The CDR3 sequence is 18 residues long. The CDR3 DNA is TGTGCCAGCAGCCACCCGGGACAGCCTCCCTATAGCAATCAGCCCCAGCATTTT. Encoded protein: CASSHPGQPPYSNQPQHF.

There are a few counts of this clonotype. V is TRBV6-1 and J is TRBJ1-1; TRBD1 agrees at 9 bases. V lost 6 bases, J lost 3 bases, and 5 bases stayed unmatched. CDR1 is MNHNS, CDR2 SASEGT, per germline. The CDR3 is 14 amino acids. CDR3 bases: TGTGCCAGCAGGGGGGACAGGGTCCACACTGAAGCTTTCTTT. This codes for CASRGDRVHTEAFF.

This clonotype was found a few times. This sequence joins TRBV20-1 and TRBJ2-1, with 10 nucleotides matching TRBD2. The germline V gene has CDR1 DFQATT and CDR2 SNEGSKA (reference sequence). The CDR3 has 15 amino acids. Trimming took 3 bases from V and 4 from J; bases not matched to a gene: 6. The CDR3 protein is CSARKRTSGYNEQFF. DNA of the CDR3: TGCAGTGCTAGGAAGAGGACTAGCGGTTACAATGAGCAGTTCTTC.

This clonotype has a count of ten or more. The gene calls are TRBV2 and TRBJ2-7; 9 nucleotides match TRBD1. V lost 5 bases to trimming and J lost 5 bases; unmatched junction nucleotides: 1. Germline V lookup: CDR1 SNHLY, CDR2 FYNNEI. The CDR3 totals 12 residues. CDR3 amino acids: CASSRDRDEQYF. In nucleotides, the CDR3 is TGTGCCAGCAGTCGGGACAGGGACGAGCAGTACTTC.

This clonotype came up a few times. The V gene is TRBV28, the J gene TRBJ1-5; no clear D gene. This CDR3 has 11 amino acids. Germline CDR1 and CDR2: MDHEN and SYDVKM. Trimming cost V 7 bases and J 11 bases, with 12 bases left between them. This CDR3 is CASTLSGTQHF. DNA for the CDR3: TGTGCCAGCACTCTATCCGGGACCCAGCATTTT.

This clonotype was counted only a few times. DNA for the CDR3: TGTGCCAGCAGTTCCTCGACTAGCGGGCGTTACAATGAGCAGTTCTTC. It is translated as CASSSSTSGRYNEQFF. The chain is built from TRBV27 and TRBJ2-1; 10 nucleotides agree with TRBD2. The CDR3 sequence is 16 residues long. The V gene end was trimmed by 4 bases and the J gene end by 4 bases; junction bases not matched to a gene: 7. Germline-derived CDR1 and CDR2 are MNHEY and SMNVEV (reference sequence).

There are a few counts of this clonotype. The V call is TRBV27, the J call TRBJ2-7; TRBD2 aligns across 7 bases. The CDR3 length is 14 residues. The junction had 8 bases not matched to a gene; V was cut back by 4 bases and J by 5 bases. Germline V lookup: CDR1 MNHEY, CDR2 SMNVEV (reference sequence). CDR3: CASSSSGPRNEQYF. The CDR3 nucleotides read TGTGCCAGCAGTTCTAGCGGCCCTCGAAACGAGCAGTACTTC.

The CDR3 nucleotides are TGTGCCAGCAGTTCCCGGATGGACAGGGCCTATGGCTACACCTTC. It codes for CASSSRMDRAYGYTF. V usage is TRBV6-5 and J usage is TRBJ1-2; 8 bases match TRBD1. The CDR3 covers 15 residues. In germline, CDR1 is MNHEY, CDR2 SVGAGI. V was pared by 4 bases and J by 4 bases, with 8 bases of the junction left unmatched.